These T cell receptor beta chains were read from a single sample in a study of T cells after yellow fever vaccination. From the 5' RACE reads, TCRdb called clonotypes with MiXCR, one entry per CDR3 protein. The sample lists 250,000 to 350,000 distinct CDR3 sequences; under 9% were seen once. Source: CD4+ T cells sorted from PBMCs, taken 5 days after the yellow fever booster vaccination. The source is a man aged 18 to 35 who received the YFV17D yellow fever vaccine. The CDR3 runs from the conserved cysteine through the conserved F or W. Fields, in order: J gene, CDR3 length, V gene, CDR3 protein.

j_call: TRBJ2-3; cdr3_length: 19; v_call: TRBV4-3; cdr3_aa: CASSDGWLAGAISTDTQYF
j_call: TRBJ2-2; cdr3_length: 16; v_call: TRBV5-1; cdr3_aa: CASSLEGRKLTGELFF
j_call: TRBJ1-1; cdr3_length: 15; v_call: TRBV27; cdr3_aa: CASSLTGQGSTEAFF
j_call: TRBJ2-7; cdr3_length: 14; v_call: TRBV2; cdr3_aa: CASTPNGPPGVQYF
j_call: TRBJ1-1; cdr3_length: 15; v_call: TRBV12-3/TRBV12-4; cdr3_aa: CASRGDRGEYTEAFF
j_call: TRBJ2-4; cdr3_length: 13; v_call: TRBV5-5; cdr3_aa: CASSLVQGNIQYF
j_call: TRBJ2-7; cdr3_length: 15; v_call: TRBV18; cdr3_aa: CASSPAGTSSHEQYF
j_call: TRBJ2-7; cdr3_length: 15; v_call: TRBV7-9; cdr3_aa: CASSSGIRSSYEQYF
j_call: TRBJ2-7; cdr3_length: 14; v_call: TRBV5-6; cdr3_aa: CASSLGTGMYEQYF
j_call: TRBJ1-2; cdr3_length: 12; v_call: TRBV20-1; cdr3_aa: CSTQVLPYGYTF
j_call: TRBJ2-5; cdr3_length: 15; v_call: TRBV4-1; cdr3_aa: CASSQLGLVVETQYF
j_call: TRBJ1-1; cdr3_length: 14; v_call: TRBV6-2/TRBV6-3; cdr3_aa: CASTWRVGNTEAFF
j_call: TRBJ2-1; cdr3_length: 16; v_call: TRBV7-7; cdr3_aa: CASSLGGGRSYNEQFF
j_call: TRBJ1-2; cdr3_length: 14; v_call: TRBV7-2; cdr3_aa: CASIRDRAVGGYTF
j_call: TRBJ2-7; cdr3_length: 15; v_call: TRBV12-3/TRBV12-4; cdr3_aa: CASSPSGQGREEQYF
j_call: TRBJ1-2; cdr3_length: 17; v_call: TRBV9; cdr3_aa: CASSGDTFWTGTFGYTF
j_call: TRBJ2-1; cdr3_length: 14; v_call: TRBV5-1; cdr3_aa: CASSLGPFAGEQFF
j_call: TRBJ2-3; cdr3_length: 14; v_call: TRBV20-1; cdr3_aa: CSASRDRVRDTQYF
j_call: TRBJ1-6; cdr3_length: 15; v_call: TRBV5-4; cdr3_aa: CASRFQGSYNSPLHF
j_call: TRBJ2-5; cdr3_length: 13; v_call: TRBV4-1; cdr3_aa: CASSQGPPGTQYF
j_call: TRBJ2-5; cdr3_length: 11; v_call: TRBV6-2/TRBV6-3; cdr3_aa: CAQGRQETQYF
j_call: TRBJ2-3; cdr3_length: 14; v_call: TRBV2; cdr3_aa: CASSMTGITDTQYF
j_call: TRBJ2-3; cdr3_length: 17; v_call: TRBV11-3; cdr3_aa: CASSPRAVGGQGDTQYF
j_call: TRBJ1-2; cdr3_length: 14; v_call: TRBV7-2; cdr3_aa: CASSLNGPGGGYTF
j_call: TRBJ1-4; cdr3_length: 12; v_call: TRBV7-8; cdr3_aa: CASSYWDEKLFF
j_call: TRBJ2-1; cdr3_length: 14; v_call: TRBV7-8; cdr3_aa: CASSLTSGIGEQFF
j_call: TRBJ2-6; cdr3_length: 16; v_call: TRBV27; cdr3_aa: CASSPAPHNPVKVLTF
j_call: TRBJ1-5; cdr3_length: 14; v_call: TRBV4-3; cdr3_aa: CASSHGTAHRPQHF
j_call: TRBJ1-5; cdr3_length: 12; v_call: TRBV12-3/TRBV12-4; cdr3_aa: CASSPQGGPQHF
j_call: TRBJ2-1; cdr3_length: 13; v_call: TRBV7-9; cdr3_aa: CASSLGRQNEQFF
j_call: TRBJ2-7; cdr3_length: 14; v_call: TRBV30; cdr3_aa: CAWSVGGLSYEQYF
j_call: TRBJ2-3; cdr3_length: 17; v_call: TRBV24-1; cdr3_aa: CATSDTRDRGGTDTQYF
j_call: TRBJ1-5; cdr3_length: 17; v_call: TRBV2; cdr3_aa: CASRPDGVIPGNQPQHF
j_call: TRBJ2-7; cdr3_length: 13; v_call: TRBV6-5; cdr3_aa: CASSYSQGYEQYF
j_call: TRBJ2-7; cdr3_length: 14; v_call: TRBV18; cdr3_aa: CASSPRGALNEQYF
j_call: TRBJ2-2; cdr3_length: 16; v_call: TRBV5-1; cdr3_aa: CASSLRGSRNTGELFF
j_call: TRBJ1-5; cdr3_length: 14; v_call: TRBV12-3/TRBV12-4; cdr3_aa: CASSLQEGNQPQHF